This TCR beta chain comes out of a study of T cells in Graves' hyperthyroidism and ophthalmopathy. Template material for amplifying TCR beta CDR3 regions consisted of RNA transcripts. TCR CDR3 regions were first amplified by RT-PCR with HTBI primers. TCRdb analysed the multiplex PCR reads with MiXCR anew, one entry per CDR3 protein. Of 240,000 or so distinct CDR3 sequences listed, about a sixth are singletons. V was trimmed by 3 bases and J by 1 base, leaving 16 bases between them. CDR1 and CDR2 from the germline V gene are SGDLS and YYNGEE. The CDR3 contains 16 residues. This clonotype was recorded many times. Those patients with uncontrolled infection, other autoimmune disease, pregnancy or lactation were excluded. PBMCs were obtained from over 8.5 ml fresh peripheral blood.

The sequenced sample consisted of blood. This receptor was taken from a woman between 18 and 29 years old with Graves' ophthalmopathy. V gene TRBV9 combines with J gene TRBJ1-1, with D possibly TRBD1 on 5 matching bases. CDR3 loop: CASSASPGGGNTEAFF. Here the CDR3 DNA reads TGTGCCAGCAGCGCTAGCCCCGGGGGGGGGAACACTGAAGCTTTCTTT.